The next 30 T cell receptor beta chains were all read from a single sample in a study of T cell responses to AZD1222 COVID-19 vaccine. Assay: immunoSEQ multiplex PCR; the TCRdb copy retains only in-frame clones and omits some. The sample records some 200,000 clones, approximately 91% being singletons. The material sequenced was peripheral blood, taken on day 0 of AZD1222 vaccination. The receptors were gathered from an adult in good health.

The gene calls are TRBV11-3 and TRBJ1-5; D possibly corresponds to TRBD1 (6 bases). The ends were cut back, 6 bases at V and 0 bases at J, with 18 bases in the middle. The CDR3 consists of 17 residues. Looked up from germline, CDR1 is SGHNT and CDR2 is YENEEA. CDR3 region: CASRLQLQGNSNQPQHF. CDR3 DNA sequence: TGTGCCAGCAGACTTCAATTACAGGGTAATAGCAATCAGCCCCAGCATTTT.

The chain links TRBV4-2 to TRBJ2-7; 9 nucleotides align to TRBD1. The germline gives CDR1 LGHNA, CDR2 YNFKEQ. The junction had 2 bases not matched to a gene; V was cut back by 2 bases and J by 0 bases. The CDR3 contains 15 residues. The CDR3 loop is CASSQKTGGSYEQYF. Here the CDR3 DNA reads TGTGCCAGCAGCCAAAAGACAGGGGGCTCCTACGAGCAGTACTTC.

This chain links TRBV6-5 with TRBJ1-5; perhaps TRBD1 as D (6 bases). CDR1 and CDR2 from the germline V gene are MNHEY and SVGAGI. The CDR3 spans 15 residues. Between the trimmed V and J ends, which lost 6 bases and 0 bases, there was a span of 12 bases. CDR3 region: CASRPTGYSNQPQHF. The CDR3 DNA is TGTGCCAGCAGACCGACAGGTTATAGCAATCAGCCCCAGCATTTT.

The V gene is TRBV18, the J gene TRBJ1-2; D ambiguous. Between the trimmed V and J ends, which lost 5 bases and 1 base, there was a span of 8 bases. CDR1 and CDR2 from the germline V gene are KGHSH and LQKENI. This CDR3 region has 13 residues. The CDR3 protein is CASSIGNNYGYTF. DNA for the CDR3: TGTGCCAGCTCAATTGGGAATAACTATGGCTACACCTTC.

The V gene is TRBV27, the J gene TRBJ1-6, with D perhaps matching TRBD1 (6 bases). Germline CDR1 reads MNHEY; CDR2 reads SMNVEV (reference sequence). The CDR3 contains 18 residues. V lost 9 bases and J 10 bases, leaving 31 bases between the germline ends. CDR3 loop: CARINSRAGEQERSPLHF. The CDR3 region has the DNA TGTGCCAGGATAAATAGTAGGGCAGGGGAACAGGAACGGTCACCCCTCCACTTT.

The rearrangement uses TRBV5-6 and TRBJ1-1; a possible D gene is TRBD1 (6 bases). The CDR3 sequence is 17 residues long. Trimming removed 0 bases from V and 1 base from J, with 16 bases in between. Germline V gives CDR1 SGHDT, CDR2 YYEEEE. Here the CDR3 DNA reads TGTGCCAGCAGCTTGGACTTCGGAGGGGGAACGAACACTGAAGCTTTCTTT. It yields the protein CASSLDFGGGTNTEAFF.

The chain couples TRBV5-4 to TRBJ2-7; the D gene is possibly TRBD1 (5 bases). The V gene's germline CDR1 is SGHNT and CDR2 YYREEE (reference sequence). V was cut by 3 bases and J by 0 bases, with 10 bases left in between. The CDR3 covers 14 residues. The CDR3, as DNA: TGTGCCAGCAGCTCCAGGACAATCTCCTACGAGCAGTACTTC. Protein: CASSSRTISYEQYF.

The genes are TRBV7-2 and TRBJ2-7, with a possible D match to TRBD2 (7 bases). The V gene's germline CDR1 is SGHTA and CDR2 FQGNSA. This CDR3 is 16 amino acids long. With 0 bases removed from V and 3 bases from J, the gap between germline ends came to 15 bases. CDR3 DNA sequence: TGTGCCAGCAGCTTAGCGGGGGGGACACCGTACTACGAGCAGTACTTC. It encodes CASSLAGGTPYYEQYF.

The genes are TRBV5-4 and TRBJ1-2; D may be TRBD1 (5 bases). Trimming removed 2 bases from V and 6 bases from J, with 11 bases in between. Germline V CDR1 and CDR2: SGHNT, YYREEE (reference sequence). This CDR3 contains 13 residues. DNA for the CDR3: TGTGCCAGCAGCTTAGTGCAGGGTCATGGCTACACCTTC. Protein product: CASSLVQGHGYTF.

This clone was found once. The gene calls are TRBV3-1 (or the pseudogene TRBV3-2) and TRBJ2-5, with a weak D call TRBD2 (6 bases). Germline V gene lookup returns CDR1 LGHDT and CDR2 YNNKEL (reference sequence). The CDR3 runs to 14 residues. Deletions cut 4 bases from V and 2 bases from J, with 11 bases between. The CDR3 nucleotides are TGTGCCAGCAGCCTCAAGGGAGGACAAGAGACCCAGTACTTC. Protein product: CASSLKGGQETQYF.

This chain links TRBV2 with TRBJ2-7, with D hard to call. The germline V gene encodes CDR1 SNHLY and CDR2 FYNNEI. V lost 3 bases, J lost 2 bases, and 2 bases lay in between. The length of the CDR3 is 11 residues. The CDR3 here is CASSEAYEQYF. CDR3 coding DNA: TGTGCCAGCAGTGAGGCCTACGAGCAGTACTTC.

V gene TRBV27 combines with J gene TRBJ2-7; 8 bases agree with TRBD2. CDR3 length equals 14 residues. Germline V CDR1 and CDR2: MNHEY, SMNVEV (reference sequence). With 6 bases clipped from V and 2 bases from J, the junction kept 6 bases outside the gene matches. CDR3 residues: CASSPGGGPYEQYF. The CDR3 nucleotides are TGTGCCAGCAGCCCGGGGGGGGGCCCCTACGAGCAGTACTTC.

V is TRBV3-1 (or the pseudogene TRBV3-2) and J is TRBJ2-3; D ambiguous. The ends were cut back, 0 bases at V and 1 base at J, with 11 bases in the middle. This CDR3 has 16 residues. Germline CDR1 reads LGHDT; CDR2 reads YNNKEL (reference sequence). The DNA for the CDR3 is TGTGCCAGCAGCCAAGATGTTGTCTATTGCACAGATACGCAGTATTTT. It encodes CASSQDVVYCTDTQYF.

V gene TRBV6-1 combines with J gene TRBJ2-1; 7 positions match TRBD1. CDR1 is MNHNS and CDR2 is SASEGT in the germline V gene. The CDR3 sequence is 15 residues long. Germline trimming cut 0 bases from V and 8 bases from J; bases unmatched to any gene: 7. The CDR3 bases are TGTGCCAGCAGTGAAGCGTGGACAGGATATCATGAGCAGTTCTTC. Amino acids: CASSEAWTGYHEQFF.

This sequence joins TRBV18 and TRBJ1-3; D possibly corresponds to TRBD1 (5 bases). Germline V gene sequence: CDR1 KGHSH, CDR2 LQKENI. The CDR3 has 16 amino acids. V shed 3 bases and J shed 0 bases, with 12 bases lying between them. CDR3 sequence reads: CASSPQGPASGNTIYF. CDR3 in DNA: TGTGCCAGCTCACCTCAGGGTCCTGCCTCTGGAAACACCATATATTTT.

The chain carries TRBV4-1 and TRBJ2-7; perhaps D is TRBD1 or TRBD2 (5 bases each). Germline CDR1 is MGHRA and CDR2 is YSYEKL. The CDR3 totals 16 residues. With 5 bases removed from V and 2 bases from J, the gap between germline ends came to 19 bases. This chain's CDR3 is CASSDPPPGTPYEQYF. The CDR3 DNA is TGCGCCAGCAGCGACCCCCCTCCAGGGACCCCCTACGAGCAGTACTTC.

The J gene is TRBJ2-1, the V gene TRBV25-1, with D possibly being TRBD1 or TRBD2 (5 bases each). CDR3 size: 13 residues. Between the trimmed V and J ends, which lost 1 base and 12 bases, there was a span of 13 bases. Per germline, CDR1 MGHDK and CDR2 SYGVNS. This CDR3 is CASSEFRGAAQFF. The CDR3 region has the DNA TGTGCCAGCAGTGAATTTAGAGGGGCGGCGCAGTTCTTC.

CDR3 coding DNA: TGTGCCAGCGTCATTCAGGGTGTTAGCTACGAGCAGTACTTC. This codes for CASVIQGVSYEQYF. The chain has TRBV2 and TRBJ2-7; a possible D gene is TRBD1 (5 bases). V was pared by 8 bases and J by 3 bases, with 17 bases between. Germline-derived CDR1 and CDR2 are SNHLY and FYNNEI. The CDR3 covers 14 residues.

J is TRBJ1-1 and V is TRBV4-1; 9 bases are shared with TRBD1. CDR1 and CDR2 from the germline V gene are MGHRA and YSYEKL. After removal of 4 bases from V and 1 base from J, the junction contained 10 bases not matched to a gene. The CDR3 has 17 amino acids. CDR3 sequence reads: CASSPGQGHTSNTEAFF. The DNA of the CDR3 is TGCGCCAGCAGCCCGGGACAGGGACATACGTCGAACACTGAAGCTTTCTTT.

V is TRBV28 and J is TRBJ2-3, with D maybe TRBD1 (6 bases). CDR3 length equals 16 residues. CDR1 and CDR2 from the germline V gene are MDHEN and SYDVKM. The ends were cut back, 3 bases at V and 0 bases at J, with 13 bases in the middle. CDR3 nucleotides: TGTGCCAGCAGTTTTCCTACGACAGGTAGCACAGATACGCAGTATTTT. It translates to CASSFPTTGSTDTQYF.

This chain links TRBV2 with TRBJ1-5; D may be TRBD1 (5 bases). This CDR3 has 14 residues. V was trimmed by 6 bases and J by 4 bases, leaving 13 bases between them. Per the germline V gene, CDR1 is SNHLY and CDR2 is FYNNEI. CDR3 DNA sequence: TGTGCCAGCAGGAAGACAGTTGGGAATCAGCCCCAGCATTTT. Residues: CASRKTVGNQPQHF.

This chain uses TRBV10-2 with TRBJ2-2; no clear D. The length of the CDR3 is 14 residues. Germline lookup yields CDR1 WSHSY and CDR2 SAAADI. V was cut by 3 bases and J by 3 bases, with 8 bases left in between. CDR3 DNA: TGCGCCAGCAGTGAATGGCAGTACACCGGGGAGCTGTTTTTT. Its protein product is CASSEWQYTGELFF.

The gene calls are TRBV7-2 and TRBJ2-3; D may match TRBD1 or TRBD2 (5 bases each). Trimming removed 1 base from V and 14 bases from J, with 13 bases in between. The CDR3 runs 12 residues. From germline, CDR1 is SGHTA and CDR2 FQGNSA. CDR3: CASSLEAGARYF. CDR3 DNA sequence: TGTGCCAGCAGCTTAGAGGCCGGGGCGCGGTATTTT.

This clone was seen a single time. V and J are TRBV11-3 and TRBJ2-1; TRBD2 might be the D (6 bases). The V and J ends lost 1 base and 5 bases respectively, with 15 bases between them. Germline V gene sequence: CDR1 SGHNT, CDR2 YENEEA. The CDR3 runs to 16 residues. As DNA, the CDR3 is TGTGCCAGCAGCTTAGGAGGGGAGGTTACAAACAATGAGCAGTTCTTC. The encoded protein is CASSLGGEVTNNEQFF.

The V call is TRBV7-3, the J call TRBJ2-1, with 9 bases identical to TRBD2. The CDR3 extends over 13 amino acids. Germline CDR1 reads SGHTA; CDR2 reads FQGTGA. The trim removed 5 bases at V and 7 bases at J, leaving 3 bases unmatched. The CDR3 coding sequence is TGTGCCAGCAGCCGGACTAGCGCTAATGAGCAGTTCTTC. Residues: CASSRTSANEQFF. The complete variable domain, with remaining parts taken from reference TRBV7-3 and TRBJ2-1, reads GAGVSQTPSNKVTEKGKYVELRCDPISGHTALYWYRQSLGQGPEFLIYFQGTGAADDSGLPNDRFFAVRPEGSVSTLKIQRTERGDSAVYLCASSRTSANEQFFGPGTRLTVL.

This chain joins TRBV2 and TRBJ2-1; D possibly uses TRBD1 or TRBD2 (5 bases each). The CDR3 runs to 15 residues. Germline V CDR1 and CDR2: SNHLY, FYNNEI. V lost 5 bases to trimming and J lost 8 bases, with 19 bases between them. CDR3: CASSPRASLAHEQFF. The CDR3 nucleotides read TGTGCCAGCAGTCCCAGGGCCTCCCTAGCCCATGAGCAGTTCTTC. Using reference TRBV2 and TRBJ2-1 for the parts outside the CDR3, the full variable domain is EPEVTQTPSHQVTQMGQEVILRCVPISNHLYFYWYRQILGQKVEFLVSFYNNEISEKSEIFDDQFSVERPDGSNFTLKIRSTKLEDSAMYFCASSPRASLAHEQFFGPGTRLTVL.

This chain connects TRBV5-4 to TRBJ2-7, with D unclear. Trimming stripped 0 bases from V and 1 base from J, with 11 bases between. The CDR3 sequence is 15 residues long. Per germline, CDR1 SGHNT and CDR2 YYREEE (reference sequence). CDR3 protein: CASSLDSTPSYEQYF. CDR3 DNA sequence: TGTGCCAGCAGCTTGGATAGCACCCCTTCCTACGAGCAGTACTTC.

This clone was recorded only once. The chain carries TRBV18 and TRBJ2-5; D not resolved. The CDR3 spans 13 residues. Deletions cut 0 bases from V and 5 bases from J, with 7 bases between. Germline lookup yields CDR1 KGHSH and CDR2 LQKENI. This CDR3 is CASSPPARETQYF. CDR3 DNA sequence: TGTGCCAGCTCACCACCGGCGCGGGAGACCCAGTACTTC. The full variable domain, rest sourced from reference TRBV18 and TRBJ2-5, is NAGVMQNPRHLVRRRGQEARLRCSPMKGHSHVYWYRQLPEEGLKFMVYLQKENIIDESGMPKERFSAEFPKEGPSILRIQQVVRGDSAAYFCASSPPARETQYFGPGTRLLVL.

V usage is TRBV11-2 and J usage is TRBJ2-2; no clear D gene. The V and J ends lost 5 bases and 3 bases respectively, with 7 bases between them. The CDR3 length is 13 residues. The germline V gene encodes CDR1 SGHAT and CDR2 FQNNGV. The CDR3 loop is CASSRTYTGELFF. In DNA, the CDR3 is TGTGCCAGCAGCCGAACCTACACCGGGGAGCTGTTTTTT.

The chain carries TRBV29-1 and TRBJ1-1; D remains ambiguous. The germline V and J ends were trimmed by 2 bases and 1 base, with 8 bases remaining between them. Germline V gene lookup returns CDR1 SQVTM and CDR2 ANQGSEA. The CDR3 covers 13 residues. The CDR3 protein is CSVEWGPNTEAFF. CDR3 nucleotide sequence: TGCAGCGTTGAATGGGGTCCGAACACTGAAGCTTTCTTT.